These 10 T cell receptor beta chains were sequenced from one sample in a study of PD-1 blockade in classical Hodgkin lymphoma. Clones were sequenced by immunoSEQ multiplex PCR, and TCRdb holds only the in-frame ones, with some missing. The sample contains 55,000 to 80,000 clones, about 93% of which appear only once. Patients all relapsed after autologous stem cell transplantation, and there was variation in brentuximab vedotin exposure. The material sequenced was peripheral blood mononuclear cells (PBMCs), taken at baseline. The receptors here all came from a human donor with classical Hodgkin lymphoma.

The chain uses TRBV5-4 and TRBJ2-2, with D possibly being TRBD1 (6 bases). The CDR3 sequence is 14 residues long. The V end lost 0 bases, the J end lost 5 bases, and 8 bases lay between the germline ends. Per the germline V gene, CDR1 is SGHNT and CDR2 is YYREEE (reference sequence). CDR3 sequence reads: CASSLDRVTGELFF. Written as DNA, the CDR3 is TGTGCCAGCAGCTTGGACAGGGTAACCGGGGAGCTGTTTTTT.

The gene calls are TRBV6-1 and TRBJ2-1; D may correspond to TRBD1 or TRBD2 (5 bases each). The CDR3 is 15 amino acids. V was trimmed by 1 base and J by 5 bases, leaving 12 bases between them. CDR1 MNHNS and CDR2 SASEGT come from the germline V gene. Written as DNA, the CDR3 is TGTGCCAGCAGTGAAGGGGGGACCCTGCACAATGAGCAGTTCTTC. Its protein product is CASSEGGTLHNEQFF.

The gene calls are TRBV30 and TRBJ2-3; D is unclear. From germline, CDR1 is GTSNPN and CDR2 SVGIG (reference sequence). The CDR3 consists of 15 residues. Deletions cut 5 bases from V and 0 bases from J, with 15 bases between. In nucleotides, the CDR3 is TGTGCCTGGTGCCCCCTCGGCGCGAGCACAGATACGCAGTATTTT. Translated, it gives CAWCPLGASTDTQYF.

This clone has just a few counts. This chain joins TRBV6-6 and TRBJ1-5; D not certain. Trimming removed 5 bases from V and 6 bases from J, with 5 bases in between. This CDR3 contains 11 residues. Germline CDR1 reads MNHNY; CDR2 reads SVGAGI (reference sequence). The CDR3 spells CASSTSQPQHF. CDR3 nucleotide sequence: TGTGCCAGCAGTACCAGTCAGCCCCAGCATTTT.

V and J are TRBV9 and TRBJ1-2; 10 bases agree with TRBD1. J lost 7 bases, V lost 4 bases, and 7 bases had no gene match. Germline CDR1 reads SGDLS; CDR2 reads YYNGEE. The CDR3 runs 14 residues. For the CDR3, the DNA is TGTGCCAGCAGCAGCCGGGACAGGGGAGGTGGCTACACCTTC. Translated: CASSSRDRGGGYTF.

This chain links TRBV7-6 with TRBJ2-1; 12 bases map to TRBD2. The V gene's germline CDR1 is SGHVS and CDR2 FNYEAQ. This CDR3 contains 18 residues. J lost 5 bases, V lost 4 bases, and 12 bases had no gene match. The CDR3 region is CASSSPVGLAGFNNEQFF. The DNA of the CDR3 is TGTGCCAGCAGCTCCCCGGTCGGACTAGCGGGATTCAACAATGAGCAGTTCTTC.

This clone was detected only once. The V call is TRBV21-1, the J call TRBJ2-3; TRBD2, the table's D call, lacks a check against the DNA. TRBV21-1 counts as a pseudogene. The CDR3 has 15 residues. As DNA, the CDR3 is TGTGCCAGCAGCCTATACACCGGGGACACAGATACGCAGTATTTT. Its translation: CASSLYTGDTDTQYF.

The chain links TRBV28 to TRBJ1-1; TRBD1 agrees at 7 bases. V lost 5 bases, J lost 4 bases, and 4 bases stayed unmatched. The CDR3 runs to 13 residues. The germline V gene encodes CDR1 MDHEN and CDR2 SYDVKM. CDR3 sequence reads: CASSPWTGTEAFF. The DNA for the CDR3 is TGTGCCAGCAGTCCTTGGACAGGCACTGAAGCTTTCTTT.

The chain combines TRBV10-3 with TRBJ1-6; D unresolved. This CDR3 is built from 12 residues. Germline-derived CDR1 and CDR2 are ENHRY and SYGVKD. Deletions cut 9 bases from V and 7 bases from J, with 10 bases between. The CDR3 loop is CAIRRENSPLHF. The CDR3 region has the DNA TGTGCCATACGACGGGAAAATTCACCCCTCCACTTT.

The V gene is TRBV19, the J gene TRBJ2-3, with 11 bases identical to TRBD2. The CDR3 runs to 19 residues. Germline trimming cut 1 base from V and 2 bases from J; bases unmatched to any gene: 11. Germline V gene lookup returns CDR1 LNHDA and CDR2 SQIVND (reference sequence). CDR3 amino acids: CASSIGRLAGTSFTDTQYF. CDR3 coding DNA: TGTGCCAGTAGTATAGGCAGACTAGCGGGGACTTCCTTCACAGATACGCAGTATTTT.